These 27 T cell receptor beta chains came from one sample sequenced in a study of T cells in Graves' hyperthyroidism and ophthalmopathy (dated by TCRdb to the late 2010s). Library prep was done by multiplex PCR. The data were produced on an Illumina HiSeq 2000. The TCR beta CDR3 regions were amplified from the RNA transcripts. A first-round RT-PCR of the TCR CDR3 used the HTBI primer set with the Qiagen OneStep RT-PCR kit. TCRdb reworked the public reads: Q25 trimming with fastp, MiXCR clone assembly, productive beta chains retained. Merged by CDR3 protein, the rows form single entries marked with the most common genes and DNA. This sample lists fewer than 700,000 distinct CDR3 sequences; more than 15% were detected once. The top ten clones comprise about 16% of the sample. The material sequenced was blood. These receptors originate from a woman aged 18-30 years with Graves' ophthalmopathy.

In its sample, this clonotype was seen many times. J is TRBJ2-5 and V is TRBV7-2; D might be TRBD2 (5 bases). Germline-derived CDR1 and CDR2 are SGHTA and FQGNSA. V lost 5 bases and J 5 bases, leaving 21 bases between the germline ends. CDR3 size: 16 residues. Here the CDR3 reads CASSPGRGVSSETQYF. The CDR3 nucleotides read TGTGCCAGCAGCCCCGGTCGGGGAGTTAGTTCGGAGACCCAGTACTTC.

This chain connects TRBV6-1 to TRBJ1-5; D is unclear. This CDR3 has 15 amino acids. V lost 7 bases and J 3 bases, leaving 16 bases between the germline ends. Germline V gives CDR1 MNHNS, CDR2 SASEGT. The CDR3 here is CASTQLVGSNQPQHF. CDR3 nucleotide sequence: TGTGCCAGCACACAGCTTGTCGGGTCCAATCAGCCCCAGCATTTT.

This clonotype has ten or more counts. V usage is TRBV6-1 and J usage is TRBJ2-2, with no clear D. Trimming removed 8 bases at V and 1 base at J, with 8 bases between. Germline CDR1 and CDR2: MNHNS and SASEGT. The length of the CDR3 is 13 residues. The CDR3 bases are TGTGCCAGCCTGAGGCAGAACACCGGGGAGCTGTTTTTT. Its protein product is CASLRQNTGELFF.

This clonotype appeared a single time. The chain is built from TRBV12-3 or TRBV12-4 and TRBJ1-1, with 7 bases identical to TRBD1. The ends lost 3 bases at V and 3 bases at J; junction bases unmatched: 10. The CDR3 runs 16 residues. In nucleotides, the CDR3 is TGTGCCAGCAGTTTGTGGAGACAGGGCTGGCACACTGAAGCTTTCTTT. Its protein is CASSLWRQGWHTEAFF.

This clonotype has ten or more counts. The V and J genes are TRBV6-1 and TRBJ1-1; TRBD1 agrees at 7 bases. J lost 3 bases, V lost 6 bases, and 4 bases had no gene match. The germline gives CDR1 MNHNS, CDR2 SASEGT. This CDR3 contains 13 residues. The CDR3 DNA sequence: TGTGCCAGCAGCATAACAGGGGACACTGAAGCTTTCTTT. Protein sequence: CASSITGDTEAFF.

This clonotype has a handful of counts. The V gene is TRBV6-1, the J gene TRBJ1-5, with D perhaps matching TRBD1 (6 bases). V was clipped by 6 bases and J by 6 bases, with 15 bases between them. Germline CDR1 MNHNS, CDR2 SASEGT. The CDR3 has 14 amino acids. The CDR3 protein is CASSSVGAGQPQHF. As DNA, the CDR3 is TGTGCCAGCAGCTCCGTGGGGGCTGGTCAGCCCCAGCATTTT.

Ten or more counts support this clonotype. This chain links TRBV28 with TRBJ1-1; 7 bases map to TRBD1. CDR1 and CDR2 (germline): MDHEN, SYDVKM. J lost 4 bases, V lost 6 bases, and 8 bases had no gene match. The CDR3 length is 14 residues. As DNA, the CDR3 is TGTGCCAGCAGACCCGGGACAGTTCCCACTGAAGCTTTCTTT. Its protein product is CASRPGTVPTEAFF.

The V gene is TRBV7-3, the J gene TRBJ1-1; unclear D gene. Between the trimmed V and J ends, which lost 1 base and 3 bases, there was a span of 9 bases. The CDR3 is 14 amino acids. Per germline, CDR1 SGHTA and CDR2 FQGTGA. This CDR3 is CASSLNPPDTEAFF. The CDR3 DNA follows: TGTGCCAGCAGCTTAAACCCCCCGGACACTGAAGCTTTCTTT.

This clonotype has at least ten counts. The chain links TRBV18 to TRBJ2-3; possible D gene TRBD2, 5 bases. The CDR3 covers 11 residues. Trimming pared 2 bases from V and 11 bases from J, leaving 8 bases between. CDR1 KGHSH and CDR2 LQKENI come from the germline V gene. The CDR3 region is CASSPIRGQYF. CDR3 bases: TGTGCCAGCTCACCAATCCGGGGGCAGTATTTT.

A few counts support this clonotype. The V gene is TRBV6-2 or TRBV6-3, the J gene TRBJ1-1, with D possibly matching TRBD1 (6 bases). The germline V gene has CDR1 MNHEY and CDR2 SVGEGT. The CDR3 consists of 14 residues. V lost 6 bases and J 3 bases, leaving 14 bases between the germline ends. The CDR3 loop reads CASRADGGYTEAFF. The CDR3 coding sequence is TGTGCCAGCAGGGCTGACGGGGGCTACACTGAAGCTTTCTTT.

There are a few counts of this clonotype. The chain links TRBV5-1 to TRBJ2-7; D gene unclear. The CDR3 extends over 15 amino acids. CDR1 SGHRS and CDR2 YFSETQ come from the germline V gene. V gave up 4 bases and J gave up 3 bases, with 17 bases separating them. The CDR3 region is CASSPDGDMSYEQYF. Written as DNA, the CDR3 is TGCGCCAGCAGCCCCGACGGAGATATGAGCTACGAGCAGTACTTC.

This clonotype was detected ten times or more. V gene TRBV28 combines with J gene TRBJ2-7; D gene uncertain. Trimming removed 3 bases at V and 4 bases at J, with 13 bases between. The CDR3 is 14 residues long. CDR1 and CDR2 (germline): MDHEN, SYDVKM. The chain's CDR3 is CASSFQGSLYEQYF. The CDR3 bases are TGTGCCAGCAGTTTCCAAGGGTCGTTATACGAGCAGTACTTC.

This clonotype was detected many times. The gene calls are TRBV12-3 or TRBV12-4 and TRBJ2-2, with 7 nucleotides matching TRBD1. V gave up 6 bases and J gave up 7 bases; unmatched junction bases: 11. The CDR3 spans 15 residues. In DNA, the CDR3 is TGTGCCAGCAGGTCGACAGGGCGAGGGGACGGGGAGCTGTTTTTT. The encoded protein is CASRSTGRGDGELFF.

This clonotype was detected many times. This chain links TRBV28 with TRBJ2-7; TRBD1 aligns across 7 bases. The CDR3 is 15 amino acids. V lost 5 bases to trimming and J lost 3 bases; unmatched junction nucleotides: 10. From germline, CDR1 is MDHEN and CDR2 SYDVKM. The CDR3 DNA reads TGTGCCAGCAGTCCGACTACGGGACAGATCTACGAGCAGTACTTC. This translates into CASSPTTGQIYEQYF.

This clonotype was observed a handful of times. The chain is built from TRBV20-1 and TRBJ2-7; possible D gene TRBD1, 5 bases. Trimming left V 5 bases short and J 3 bases short, with 14 bases between. This CDR3 spans 13 amino acids. Germline lookup yields CDR1 DFQATT and CDR2 SNEGSKA (reference sequence). DNA of the CDR3: TGCAGTGCTTTGACAGTCAATAACTACGAGCAGTACTTC. As protein: CSALTVNNYEQYF.

This chain links TRBV6-1 with TRBJ2-1; TRBD2 matches at 9 bases. The V gene end was trimmed by 6 bases and the J gene end by 2 bases; junction bases not matched to a gene: 8. The germline CDR1 and CDR2 sequences are MNHNS and SASEGT. CDR3 length equals 16 residues. The CDR3 DNA is TGTGCCAGCAGCGAGGGGGTAGCGGGGGCCTACAATGAGCAGTTCTTC. Its translation: CASSEGVAGAYNEQFF.

This clonotype was recorded at least ten times. This sequence joins TRBV27 and TRBJ2-3; D perhaps matches TRBD2 (6 bases). The length of the CDR3 is 15 residues. Germline V gene lookup returns CDR1 MNHEY and CDR2 SMNVEV (reference sequence). The germline V and J ends were trimmed by 4 bases and 0 bases, with 11 bases remaining between them. The CDR3 is CASSSPTRSTDTQYF. CDR3 nucleotide sequence: TGTGCCAGCAGTTCTCCGACTAGGAGCACAGATACGCAGTATTTT.

In this sample, this clonotype turned up once. This chain connects TRBV6-2 or TRBV6-3 to TRBJ1-3, with TRBD1 identical over 7 bases. This CDR3 is 15 amino acids long. Trimming removed 6 bases from V and 4 bases from J; junction bases left unmatched: 9. Germline V gene sequence: CDR1 MNHEY, CDR2 SVGEGT. CDR3 residues: CASSARGQLGNTIYF. CDR3 nucleotides: TGTGCCAGCAGCGCCAGGGGACAGCTCGGAAACACCATATATTTT.

The V gene is TRBV6-5, the J gene TRBJ2-5, with D maybe TRBD1 (5 bases). There are 11 residues in the CDR3. Looked up from germline, CDR1 is MNHEY and CDR2 is SVGAGI. The V end was cut by 2 bases, the J end by 13 bases, with 11 bases between. CDR3 region: CASSYVSQGYF. In DNA form, the CDR3 reads TGTGCCAGCAGTTACGTTAGCCAGGGGTACTTC.

V is TRBV4-1 and J is TRBJ1-2; TRBD1 might be the D (5 bases). CDR3 size: 15 residues. V was clipped by 3 bases and J by 7 bases, with 18 bases between them. Germline lookup yields CDR1 MGHRA and CDR2 YSYEKL. CDR3 region: CASSQPGDGGGGYTF. CDR3 nucleotide sequence: TGCGCCAGCAGCCAGCCCGGGGATGGGGGAGGTGGCTACACCTTC.

There are a few counts of this clonotype. The genes are TRBV6-2 or TRBV6-3 and TRBJ2-2; 7 bases are a match to TRBD2. The CDR3 has 21 residues. CDR1 and CDR2 (germline): MNHEY, SVGEGT. With 0 bases clipped from V and 0 bases from J, the junction kept 16 bases outside the gene matches. CDR3 sequence: CASSYSSSSGRTTANTGELFF. CDR3 coding DNA: TGTGCCAGCAGTTACTCGTCGTCTAGCGGACGGACTACTGCGAACACCGGGGAGCTGTTTTTT.

The chain couples TRBV9 to TRBJ2-6; maybe TRBD2 (5 bases). In germline, CDR1 is SGDLS, CDR2 YYNGEE. Trimming stripped 1 base from V and 0 bases from J, with 8 bases between. CDR3 length equals 16 residues. In DNA form, the CDR3 reads TGTGCCAGCAGCGTATCCGGGATCTCTGGGGCCAACGTCCTGACTTTC. Its translation: CASSVSGISGANVLTF. The full variable domain, its missing parts supplied by reference TRBV9 and TRBJ2-6, is DSGVTQTPKHLITATGQRVTLRCSPRSGDLSVYWYQQSLDQGLQFLIQYYNGEERAKGNILERFSAQQFPDLHSELNLSSLELGDSALYFCASSVSGISGANVLTFGAGSRLTVL.

This chain joins TRBV11-2 and TRBJ2-3, with unresolved D. CDR3 size: 14 residues. Germline V gene data show CDR1 as SGHAT and CDR2 as FQNNGV. V was clipped by 3 bases and J by 4 bases, with 11 bases between them. The CDR3 DNA reads as TGTGCCAGCAGCTTCCCCTTTTCCCCAGATACGCAGTATTTT. Translated, it gives CASSFPFSPDTQYF.

Many counts were recorded for this clonotype. This rearrangement joins TRBV7-8 to TRBJ1-1; maybe TRBD1 (5 bases). The CDR3 spans 13 residues. Between the trimmed V and J ends, which lost 4 bases and 11 bases, there was a span of 17 bases. Germline CDR1 reads SGHVS; CDR2 reads FQNEAQ. The CDR3: CASSSVTGVMAFF. CDR3 nucleotide sequence: TGTGCCAGCAGCTCGGTAACGGGGGTGATGGCTTTCTTT.

The sample holds many counts of this clonotype. The rearrangement joins TRBV6-2 or TRBV6-3 to TRBJ1-1; 7 nucleotides match TRBD1. This CDR3 comprises 17 residues. Trimming at V came to 7 bases and at J to 0 bases, leaving 14 bases not matched to a gene. Germline V gene data show CDR1 as MNHEY and CDR2 as SVGEGT. CDR3 protein: CASTRPGTAIMNTEAFF. For the CDR3, the DNA is TGTGCCAGCACCCGCCCCGGGACAGCCATTATGAACACTGAAGCTTTCTTT.

Many counts were recorded for this clonotype. J is TRBJ2-5 and V is TRBV2; 9 nucleotides line up with TRBD1. V dropped 5 bases and J dropped 0; count of bases not matched to a gene: 7. CDR1 and CDR2 (germline): SNHLY, FYNNEI. The CDR3 consists of 16 residues. The CDR3 DNA sequence: TGTGCCAGCAGTCTCCGGGACAGGGTTCACCAAGAGACCCAGTACTTC. Amino acids: CASSLRDRVHQETQYF.

This clonotype was seen a few times. A read error may explain this, as a much larger clone is one base away. This CDR3 is missing its conserved last phenylalanine or tryptophan, likely due to a read error. This chain links TRBV15 with TRBJ1-1; D gene uncertain. CDR1 and CDR2 from the germline V gene are LNHNV and YYDKDF (reference sequence). This CDR3 has 12 amino acids. V was cut by 8 bases and J by 5 bases, with 12 bases left in between. CDR3 protein: CATLRWGTEAFL. The CDR3 nucleotides read TGTGCCACCCTGAGATGGGGTACTGAAGCTTTCCTT.